This TCR beta chain stems from a study of OX40 agonist ivuxolimab in advanced cancers. V lost 4 bases to trimming and J lost 5 bases, with 12 bases between them. The germline gives CDR1 SGDLS, CDR2 YYNGEE. The length of the CDR3 is 13 residues. The table came from immunoSEQ multiplex PCR; TCRdb's copy has only in-frame clones and leaves some out. The sample lists around 12,000 clones; 80% were seen once. With autoimmune disease history or systemic immunosuppression, patients were excluded. Source: CD4+ or CD8+ T cells sorted from blood, taken in a trial of the OX40 agonist ivuxolimab. The genes are TRBV9 and TRBJ2-5; perhaps D is TRBD1 or TRBD2 (7 bases each). The receptor was isolated from an adult with an advanced solid tumor such as melanoma, head and neck, liver or kidney cancer. CDR3: CASSSRGGETQYF. For the CDR3, the DNA is TGTGCCAGCAGCTCCAGGGGGGGTGAGACCCAGTACTTC. The full variable domain, with the rest looked up from reference TRBV9 and TRBJ2-5, is DSGVTQTPKHLITATGQRVTLRCSPRSGDLSVYWYQQSLDQGLQFLIQYYNGEERAKGNILERFSAQQFPDLHSELNLSSLELGDSALYFCASSSRGGETQYFGPGTRLLVL.